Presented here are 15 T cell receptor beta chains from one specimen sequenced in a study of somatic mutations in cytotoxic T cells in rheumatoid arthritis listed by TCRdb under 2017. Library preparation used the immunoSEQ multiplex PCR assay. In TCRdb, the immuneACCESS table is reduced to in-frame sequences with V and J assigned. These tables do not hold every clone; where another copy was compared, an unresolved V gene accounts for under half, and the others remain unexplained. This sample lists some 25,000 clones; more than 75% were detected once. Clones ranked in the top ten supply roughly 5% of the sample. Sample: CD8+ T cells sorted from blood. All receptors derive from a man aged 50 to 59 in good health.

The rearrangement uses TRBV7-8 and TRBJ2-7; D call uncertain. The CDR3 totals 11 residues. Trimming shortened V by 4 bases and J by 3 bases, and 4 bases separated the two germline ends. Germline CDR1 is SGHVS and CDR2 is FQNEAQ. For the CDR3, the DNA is TGTGCCAGCAGCTATAACTACGAGCAGTACTTC. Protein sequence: CASSYNYEQYF. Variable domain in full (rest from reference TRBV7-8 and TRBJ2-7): GAGVSQSPRYKVAKRGQDVALRCDPISGHVSLFWYQQALGQGPEFLTYFQNEAQLDKSGLPSDRFFAERPEGSVSTLKIQRTQQEDSAVYLCASSYNYEQYFGPGTRLTVT.

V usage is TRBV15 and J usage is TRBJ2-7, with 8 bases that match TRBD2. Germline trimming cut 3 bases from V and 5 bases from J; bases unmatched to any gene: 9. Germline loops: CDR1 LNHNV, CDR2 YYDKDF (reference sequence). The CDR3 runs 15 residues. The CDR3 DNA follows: TGTGCCACCAGCAGTCGGGAGGGCCGATTCCACGAGCAGTACTTC. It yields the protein CATSSREGRFHEQYF.

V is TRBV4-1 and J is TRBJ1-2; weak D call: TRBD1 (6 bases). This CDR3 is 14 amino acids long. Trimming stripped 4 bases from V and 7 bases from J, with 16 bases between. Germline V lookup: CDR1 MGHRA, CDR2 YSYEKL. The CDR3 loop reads CASSPSPGDGGYTF. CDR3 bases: TGCGCCAGCAGCCCCTCGCCAGGGGATGGTGGCTACACCTTC.

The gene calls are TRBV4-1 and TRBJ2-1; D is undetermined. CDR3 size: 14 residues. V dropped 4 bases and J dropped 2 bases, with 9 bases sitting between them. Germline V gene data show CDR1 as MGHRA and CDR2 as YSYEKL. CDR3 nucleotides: TGCGCCAGCAGCCCGGAAGCAGCCTACAATGAGCAGTTCTTC. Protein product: CASSPEAAYNEQFF.

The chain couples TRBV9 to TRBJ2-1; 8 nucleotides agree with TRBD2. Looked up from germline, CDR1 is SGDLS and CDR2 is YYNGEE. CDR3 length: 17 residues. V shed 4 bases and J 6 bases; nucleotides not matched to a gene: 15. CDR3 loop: CASSHTPGGGRTNEQFF. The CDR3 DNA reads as TGTGCCAGCAGCCACACCCCGGGGGGCGGGAGGACCAATGAGCAGTTCTTC.

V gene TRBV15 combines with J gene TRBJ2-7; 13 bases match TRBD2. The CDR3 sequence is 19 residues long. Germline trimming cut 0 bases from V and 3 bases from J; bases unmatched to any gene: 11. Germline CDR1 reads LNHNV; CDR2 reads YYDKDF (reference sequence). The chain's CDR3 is CATSRDRRTSGSTGYEQYF. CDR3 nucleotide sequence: TGTGCCACCAGCAGAGATCGGAGGACTAGCGGGAGTACCGGCTACGAGCAGTACTTC. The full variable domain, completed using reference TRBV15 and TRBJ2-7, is DAMVIQNPRYQVTQFGKPVTLSCSQTLNHNVMYWYQQKSSQAPKLLFHYYDKDFNNEADTPDNFQSRRPNTSFCFLDIRSPGLGDTAMYLCATSRDRRTSGSTGYEQYFGPGTRLTVT.

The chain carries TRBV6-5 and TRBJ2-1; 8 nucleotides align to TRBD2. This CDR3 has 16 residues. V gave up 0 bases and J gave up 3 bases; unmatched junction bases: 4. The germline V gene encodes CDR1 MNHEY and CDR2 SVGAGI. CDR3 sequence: CASSYSYSGNYNEQFF. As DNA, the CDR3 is TGTGCCAGCAGTTACTCTTATAGCGGGAACTACAATGAGCAGTTCTTC.

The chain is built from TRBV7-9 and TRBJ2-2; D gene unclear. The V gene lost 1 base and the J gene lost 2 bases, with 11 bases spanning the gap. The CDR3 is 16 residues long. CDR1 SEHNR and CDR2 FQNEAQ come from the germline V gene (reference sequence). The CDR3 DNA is TGTGCCAGCAGCTTAGAGTACGGCGGAAACACCGGGGAGCTGTTTTTT. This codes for CASSLEYGGNTGELFF.

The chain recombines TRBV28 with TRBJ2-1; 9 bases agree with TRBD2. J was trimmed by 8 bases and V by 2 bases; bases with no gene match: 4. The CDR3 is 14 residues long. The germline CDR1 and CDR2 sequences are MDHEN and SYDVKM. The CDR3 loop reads CASSLAGGPDEQFF. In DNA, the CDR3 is TGTGCCAGCAGTTTAGCGGGAGGGCCGGATGAGCAGTTCTTC.

The CDR3 reads CASSYETGTHTDTQYF. The CDR3 DNA reads as TGTGCCAGCAGCTATGAGACAGGGACTCACACAGATACGCAGTATTTT. The rearrangement joins TRBV13 to TRBJ2-3, with D perhaps TRBD1 (7 bases). The CDR3 sequence is 16 residues long. Germline V lookup: CDR1 PRHDT, CDR2 FYEKMQ (reference sequence). V was trimmed by 4 bases and J by 2 bases, leaving 16 bases between them.

The CDR3 nucleotides read TGTGCCAGCAGCTTGGGGACAGGGGGAGCCTATGGCTACACCTTC. Its protein product is CASSLGTGGAYGYTF. The chain has TRBV13 and TRBJ1-2, with TRBD1 matching over 11 bases. Germline V CDR1 and CDR2: PRHDT, FYEKMQ (reference sequence). This CDR3 has 15 amino acids. V gave up 3 bases and J gave up 4 bases; unmatched junction bases: 4.

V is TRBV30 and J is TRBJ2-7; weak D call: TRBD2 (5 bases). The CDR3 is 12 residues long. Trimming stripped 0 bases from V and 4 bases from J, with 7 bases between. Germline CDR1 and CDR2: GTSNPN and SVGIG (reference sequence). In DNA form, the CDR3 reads TGTGCCTGGAGTGTAAGCGGATACGAGCAGTACTTC. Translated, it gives CAWSVSGYEQYF.

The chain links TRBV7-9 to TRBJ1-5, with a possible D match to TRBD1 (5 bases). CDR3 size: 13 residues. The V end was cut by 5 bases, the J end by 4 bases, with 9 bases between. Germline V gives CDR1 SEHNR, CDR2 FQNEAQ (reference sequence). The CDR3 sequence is CASSPAGNQPQHF. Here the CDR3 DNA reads TGTGCCAGCAGCCCCGCAGGGAATCAGCCCCAGCATTTT.

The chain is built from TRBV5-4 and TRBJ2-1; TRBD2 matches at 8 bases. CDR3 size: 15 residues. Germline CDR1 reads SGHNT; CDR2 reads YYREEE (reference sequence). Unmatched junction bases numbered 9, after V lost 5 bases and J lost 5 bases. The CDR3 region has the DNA TGTGCCAGCAGAACGAAGCGGGAGCGCGACAATGAGCAGTTCTTC. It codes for CASRTKRERDNEQFF.

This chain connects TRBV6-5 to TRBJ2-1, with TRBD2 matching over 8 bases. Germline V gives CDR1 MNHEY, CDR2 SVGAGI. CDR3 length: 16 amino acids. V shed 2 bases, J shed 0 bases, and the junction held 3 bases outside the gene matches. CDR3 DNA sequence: TGTGCCAGCAGTTACAGGGGGACTAGCTCCTACAATGAGCAGTTCTTC. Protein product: CASSYRGTSSYNEQFF.